This T cell receptor beta chain stems from a study of identical twins. TCRdb re-called the 5' RACE reads through MiXCR, storing one row per CDR3 protein. The repertoire holds 510,000 or so distinct CDR3 sequences, roughly 15% seen once, with around 0.4% in the top ten. J gave up 6 bases and V 6 bases, and 13 bases lay outside the gene matches. CDR1 DFQATT and CDR2 SNEGSKA come from the germline V gene (reference sequence). The CDR3 spans 16 residues. These records were also assigned to another study, of yellow fever vaccine responses in identical twins.

The specimen was CD4+ T cells sorted from blood. This rearrangement joins TRBV20-1 to TRBJ2-1; TRBD2 matches 11 bases. This clonotype was obtained from a woman aged 18 to 35 in good health. CDR3 sequence reads: CSARTLAGDGVNEQFF. The CDR3 DNA reads as TGCAGTGCCCGGACACTAGCGGGGGATGGGGTCAATGAGCAGTTCTTC.